The present entry profiles one TCR beta chain with its context. In this sample, this clonotype turned up many times. The specificity of this receptor is unknown. Per-base qualities were not stored, and no clone one base away is much larger. The sample comes from a study of HIV-infected patients and healthy controls (dated by TCRdb to 2014 to 2015). Libraries were constructed by 5' RACE. Sequencing relied on an Illumina MiSeq. TCRdb handled the public reads itself, with Q25 trimming in fastp and clone calling in MiXCR, and kept productive beta chains. A single entry per CDR3 protein holds the most common genes and DNA from its merged rows. Counted in this sample were roughly 70,000 distinct CDR3 sequences; 15% to 20% of them appeared once. The ten largest make up 5.5% to 6% of the sample. CDR1 and CDR2 were assigned from the germline V gene as KGHSH and LQKENI. There are 16 amino acids in the CDR3, from cysteine to phenylalanine inclusive. Only CDR3 DNA remains: 48 bases, in frame from the first base. V loses 6 bases of germline sequence and J loses 7 bases, and the interval between the two ends is 22 bases.

Sequencing input: CD4+ T cells from blood. The sequence was obtained from a human donor in good health. The sequence joins TRBV18 to TRBJ1-5, with the D gene uncertain. The nucleotide sequence is given as TGTGCCAGCTCCGTTCTCTCGACGGAAGGAAGACAGCCCCAGCATTTT. Its protein is CASSVLSTEGRQPQHF.